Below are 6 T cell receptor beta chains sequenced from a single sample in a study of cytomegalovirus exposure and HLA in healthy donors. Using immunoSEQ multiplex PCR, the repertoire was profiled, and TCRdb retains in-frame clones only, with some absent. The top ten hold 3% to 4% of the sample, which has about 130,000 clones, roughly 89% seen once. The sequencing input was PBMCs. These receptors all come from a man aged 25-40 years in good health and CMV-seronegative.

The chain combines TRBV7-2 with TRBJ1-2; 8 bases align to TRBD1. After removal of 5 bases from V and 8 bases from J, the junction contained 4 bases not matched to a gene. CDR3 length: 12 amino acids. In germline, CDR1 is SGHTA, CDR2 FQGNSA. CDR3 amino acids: CASSQAGGGYTF. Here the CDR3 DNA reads TGTGCCAGCAGCCAAGCAGGGGGCGGCTACACCTTC.

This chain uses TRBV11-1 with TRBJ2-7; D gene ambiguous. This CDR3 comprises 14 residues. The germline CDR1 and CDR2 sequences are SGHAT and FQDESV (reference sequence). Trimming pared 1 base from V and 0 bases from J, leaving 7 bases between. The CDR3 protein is CASSLGMSSYEQYF. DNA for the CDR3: TGTGCCAGCAGCTTAGGTATGAGCTCCTACGAGCAGTACTTC.

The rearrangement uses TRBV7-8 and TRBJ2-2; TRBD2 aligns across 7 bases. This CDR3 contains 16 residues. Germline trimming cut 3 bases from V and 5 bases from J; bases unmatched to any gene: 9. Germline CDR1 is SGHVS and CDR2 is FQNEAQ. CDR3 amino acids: CASSFAVGGGTGELFF. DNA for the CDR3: TGTGCCAGCAGCTTTGCTGTCGGCGGGGGAACCGGGGAGCTGTTTTTT.

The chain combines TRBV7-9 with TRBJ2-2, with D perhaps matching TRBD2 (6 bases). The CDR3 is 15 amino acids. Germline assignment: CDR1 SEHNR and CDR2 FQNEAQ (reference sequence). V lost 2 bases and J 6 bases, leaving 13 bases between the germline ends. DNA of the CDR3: TGTGCCAGCAGCTTATGGGGGGTTCAGCCCGGGGAGCTGTTTTTT. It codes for CASSLWGVQPGELFF.

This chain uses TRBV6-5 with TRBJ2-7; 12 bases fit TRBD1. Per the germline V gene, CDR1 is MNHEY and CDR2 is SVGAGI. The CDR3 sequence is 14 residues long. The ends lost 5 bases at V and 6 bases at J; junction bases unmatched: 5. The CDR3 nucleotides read TGTGCCAGCAGTCCTCCGGGACAGGGGGCCGAGCAGTACTTC. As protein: CASSPPGQGAEQYF.

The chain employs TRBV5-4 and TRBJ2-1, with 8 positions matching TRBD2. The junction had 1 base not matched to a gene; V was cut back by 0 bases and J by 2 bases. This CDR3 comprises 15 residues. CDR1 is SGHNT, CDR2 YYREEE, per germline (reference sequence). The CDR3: CASSLGGGTYNEQFF. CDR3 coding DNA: TGTGCCAGCAGCTTGGGCGGGGGGACCTACAATGAGCAGTTCTTC.